The source of this T cell receptor (beta chain) is a study of T cell responses to AZD1222 COVID-19 vaccine. The assay was immunoSEQ multiplex PCR, and TCRdb's table has in-frame clones only and misses some. This table holds about 85,000 clones, about 91% found once. The TCR comes from an adult in good health. The input for sequencing was peripheral blood, taken on day 0 of MenACWY control vaccination.

The CDR3 spells CASSYYRTGGRQPQHF. CDR3 DNA sequence: TGTGCCAGCAGTTACTATCGCACAGGGGGCCGGCAGCCCCAGCATTTT. The V call is TRBV6-2 or TRBV6-3, the J call TRBJ1-5, with 9 bases that match TRBD1. The CDR3 covers 16 residues. V dropped 1 base and J dropped 7; count of bases not matched to a gene: 8. Per the germline V gene, CDR1 is MNHEY and CDR2 is SVGEGT.